This T cell receptor beta chain is drawn from a study of blood T cell repertoires in COVID-19. For the study at large: Acute and convalescent COVID-19 samples came from the United States, Italy and Spain. Sample material is recorded as cDNA or gDNA derived from T cells, B-cell-depleted T cells, or PBMCs.

The V and J ends lost 7 bases and 6 bases, in that order; junction bases with no gene match: 2. The CDR3 length is 13 residues. Original handling: How many nucleated cells were present was estimated from reference gene primer amplification. The repertoire was sequenced with immunoSEQ multiplex PCR; TCRdb's copy has only in-frame clones and lacks some. V and J calls and clone size are as listed in that table; D and trimming were resolved from the DNA. The table shows hundreds of thousands of clones, with approximately 90% occurring only once. The chain joins TRBV12-3 or TRBV12-4 to TRBJ2-3; 12 nucleotides align to TRBD2. This TCR derives from a woman aged 25-40 years with active or convalescent COVID-19. The sequenced sample was peripheral blood. CDR3 sequence reads: CASMGLAGDTQYF. The CDR3 DNA follows: TGTGCCAGCATGGGACTAGCGGGTGATACGCAGTATTTT.